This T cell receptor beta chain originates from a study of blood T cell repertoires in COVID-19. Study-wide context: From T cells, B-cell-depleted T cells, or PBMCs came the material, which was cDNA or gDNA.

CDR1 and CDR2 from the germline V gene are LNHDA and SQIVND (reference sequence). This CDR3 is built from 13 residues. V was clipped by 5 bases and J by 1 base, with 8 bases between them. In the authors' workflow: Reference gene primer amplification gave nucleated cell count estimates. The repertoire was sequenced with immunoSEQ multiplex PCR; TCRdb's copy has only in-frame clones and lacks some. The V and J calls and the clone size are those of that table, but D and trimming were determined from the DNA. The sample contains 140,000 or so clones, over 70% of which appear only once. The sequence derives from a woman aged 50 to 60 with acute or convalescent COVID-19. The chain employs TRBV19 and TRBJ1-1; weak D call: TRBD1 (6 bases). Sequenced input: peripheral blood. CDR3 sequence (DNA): TGTGCCAGTAGTTTGGGACAGAACACTGAAGCTTTCTTT. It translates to CASSLGQNTEAFF.